These 6 T cell receptor beta chains were sequenced from one sample in a study of low-dose radiotherapy and immunotherapy resistance in tumors. Both TCRalpha and TCRbeta chains were reverse transcribed with V-gene-specific primers. TCR amplification involved 20 PCR cycles with a constant-region primer and V-primer adapter. Via MiXCR, TCRdb re-called the reads, giving one row per CDR3 protein. Of 30,000 to 45,000 distinct CDR3 sequences listed, less than 25% were seen once; the top ten hold about 9.2%. The time point is: after trial treatment. As for treatment: LDRT plus nivolumab, ipilimumab, low-dose cyclophosphamide and aspirin (RACIN trial). Specimen: PBMCs, collected after low-dose radiotherapy plus immunotherapy. These receptors originate from a female donor with ovarian cancer.

At least ten counts were recorded for this clonotype. V usage is TRBV11-2 and J usage is TRBJ2-7; TRBD1 matches at 7 bases. Germline V gene lookup returns CDR1 SGHAT and CDR2 FQNNGV. This CDR3 comprises 16 residues. Trimming removed 6 bases from V and 4 bases from J; junction bases left unmatched: 15. The CDR3 loop is CASRELRGRGRYEQYF. DNA of the CDR3: TGTGCCAGCAGGGAACTGAGGGGAAGGGGGCGATACGAGCAGTACTTC. The full variable domain, its missing parts supplied by reference TRBV11-2 and TRBJ2-7, is EAGVAQSPRYKIIEKRQSVAFWCNPISGHATLYWYQQILGQGPKLLIQFQNNGVVDDSQLPKDRFSAERLKGVDSTLKIQPAKLEDSAVYLCASRELRGRGRYEQYFGPGTRLTVT.

This clonotype came up a few times. The chain uses TRBV12-3 or TRBV12-4 and TRBJ2-3; 8 bases match TRBD1. The V segment lost 2 bases and the J segment 7 bases; nucleotides outside the gene matches: 5. The CDR3 loop spans 14 amino acids. The CDR3 loop reads CASSLPGGAYTQYF. CDR3 coding DNA: TGTGCCAGCAGTTTACCAGGGGGCGCATATACGCAGTATTTT.

Many counts were recorded for this clonotype. This chain connects TRBV2 to TRBJ2-5; 9 bases fit TRBD2. V shed 4 bases, J shed 4 bases, and the junction held 1 base outside the gene matches. The CDR3 runs to 13 residues. Germline CDR1 reads SNHLY; CDR2 reads FYNNEI. In nucleotides, the CDR3 is TGTGCCAGCAGTGTGCGGGAGGGAGAGACCCAGTACTTC. This codes for CASSVREGETQYF.

The chain is built from TRBV4-2 and TRBJ2-3; no firm D call. CDR1 is LGHNA and CDR2 is YNFKEQ in the germline V gene. V was cut by 1 base and J by 6 bases, with 11 bases left in between. The CDR3 sequence is 14 residues long. DNA of the CDR3: TGTGCCAGCAGCCAAGGCACGGCAGAGGATACGCAGTATTTT. It is translated as CASSQGTAEDTQYF.

This clonotype occurred a few times. This chain uses TRBV14 with TRBJ2-7, with D perhaps TRBD2 (5 bases). The CDR3 extends over 17 amino acids. With 3 bases removed from V and 1 base from J, the gap between germline ends came to 19 bases. Looked up from germline, CDR1 is SGHDN and CDR2 is FVKESK. The CDR3 bases are TGTGCCAGCAGCCACCACTGGAAGGGAGACGGATCCTACGAGCAGTACTTC. It specifies CASSHHWKGDGSYEQYF. Supplemented by reference TRBV14 and TRBJ2-7, the full variable domain reads EAGVTQFPSHSVIEKGQTVTLRCDPISGHDNLYWYRRVMGKEIKFLLHFVKESKQDESGMPNNRFLAERTGGTYSTLKVQPAELEDSGVYFCASSHHWKGDGSYEQYFGPGTRLTVT.

As concerns this clonotype: A far larger clone is only one base removed, so a read error is likely. Here the CDR3 DNA reads TGTGCCAGCAGTTACCCGGGGGGCGCCCGCAATGAGCAGTACTTC. It encodes CASSYPGGARNEQYF. This rearrangement joins TRBV6-1 to TRBJ2-4; D perhaps matches TRBD2 (7 bases). Germline V gives CDR1 MNHNS, CDR2 SASEGT. Trimming removed 5 bases from V and 13 bases from J, with 24 bases in between. The CDR3 has 15 residues.